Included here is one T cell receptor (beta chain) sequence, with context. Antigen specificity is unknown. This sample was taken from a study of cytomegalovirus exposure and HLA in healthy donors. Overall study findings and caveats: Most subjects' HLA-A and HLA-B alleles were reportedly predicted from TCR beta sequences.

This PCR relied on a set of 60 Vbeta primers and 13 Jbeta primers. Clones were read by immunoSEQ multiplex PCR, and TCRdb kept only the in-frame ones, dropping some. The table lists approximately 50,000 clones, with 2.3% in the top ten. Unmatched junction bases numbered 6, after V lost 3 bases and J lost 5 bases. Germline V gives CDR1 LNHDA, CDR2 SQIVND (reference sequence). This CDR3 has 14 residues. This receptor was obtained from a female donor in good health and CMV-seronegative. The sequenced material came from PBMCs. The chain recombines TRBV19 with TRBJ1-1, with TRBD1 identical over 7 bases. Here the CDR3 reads CASSMHTGVTEAFF. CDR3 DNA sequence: TGTGCCAGTAGTATGCACACAGGGGTGACTGAAGCTTTCTTT.